This T cell receptor (beta chain) was recorded in a study of cytomegalovirus exposure and HLA in healthy donors. This clone turned up a few times. What it binds is not known. Study conclusions and caveats: In a later analysis, a missense DCLRE1C variant was linked to TCR beta V- and J-gene trimming. 150 or so TCR beta chains were listed as cytomegalovirus-associated.

Trimming removed 4 bases from V and 4 bases from J; junction bases left unmatched: 7. The CDR3 covers 16 residues. Germline V gene data show CDR1 as MNHNY and CDR2 as SVGAGI (reference sequence). The PCR made use of 60 Vbeta and 13 Jbeta primers. As handled by the study authors: Approximately 87 million unique TCR beta chains, roughly 12 million shared, were counted in a later analysis. The assay was immunoSEQ multiplex PCR, and TCRdb's table has in-frame clones only and misses some. V, J and clone size are those of that table, while D and trimming were read from the DNA. Here the sample spans approximately 160,000 clones, around 72% being singletons.

Source material: PBMCs. This chain connects TRBV6-6 to TRBJ2-1, with 10 bases aligning to TRBD2. This TCR derives from a woman aged 40 to 55 in good health and CMV-seropositive. CDR3 in DNA: TGTGCCAGCAGTTCCGGACTAGCGGCGTTGTACAATGAGCAGTTCTTC. Encoded protein: CASSSGLAALYNEQFF.